This T cell receptor beta chain was identified in a study of cytomegalovirus exposure and HLA in healthy donors. Notes on the study in general: There were some V segments, including TRBV6-2 and TRBV6-3, excluded as indistinguishable. Per a prior analysis, the majority of TCR beta V segments were productive roughly 87% or roughly 30% of the time.

The PCR made use of 60 Vbeta and 13 Jbeta primers. The data were produced by immunoSEQ multiplex PCR, yet TCRdb's version contains in-frame clones alone and is incomplete. The repertoire consists of around 200,000 clones, with 65% to 80% occurring once and the leading ten covering approximately 0.22%. Donors were nominally healthy when sampled, though unrecorded immune exposures were likely. This clone has only a few counts. The antigen is not known. The ends lost 5 bases at V and 4 bases at J; junction bases unmatched: 9. The CDR3 contains 15 residues. Germline V CDR1 and CDR2: WSHSY, SAAADI. The sequenced sample was PBMCs. The receptor's source is a girl aged 2-10 years in good health and CMV-seronegative. The chain carries TRBV10-2 and TRBJ1-1, with 8 bases fitting TRBD1. Here the CDR3 DNA reads TGCGCCAGCAGTTCCCAGGGGGCGGGTTTCACTGAAGCTTTCTTT. The encoded protein is CASSSQGAGFTEAFF.